This is a list of T cell receptor beta chains from one sample in a study of neurological immune-mediated disorders. From the 5' RACE reads, TCRdb called clonotypes with MiXCR, one entry per CDR3 protein. The table lists 35,000 to 50,000 distinct CDR3 sequences, 2.5% of them singletons, with approximately 2.4% in the top ten. Sequencing was carried out using PBMCs. Receptors originate from a man aged 50-60 years with multiple sclerosis. The CDR3 runs from the conserved cysteine through the conserved F or W. Each record gives: V gene, clone size, J gene, CDR3 protein. Clone size is stated in some rows and not others, as once, few, many or a class when expanded.

TRBV2	many	TRBJ2-1	CASRTGAYNEQFF
TRBV15	many	TRBJ2-7	CATSIPGESYEQYF
TRBV27	many	TRBJ2-7	CASSYGVTYEQYF
TRBV5-1	many	TRBJ1-5	CASSLDGQPNQPQHF
TRBV5-1	many	TRBJ2-7	CASSSLTGPTGSEQYF
TRBV7-9	many	TRBJ1-4	CASSLGGFNEKLFF
TRBV20-1	many	TRBJ1-1	CSARDQGWQGGTEAFF
TRBV20-1	many	TRBJ1-2	CSAFSTGGAEDTF
TRBV28	NA	TRBJ2-2	CASSAPGEPQPGELFF
TRBV3-1	many	TRBJ2-3	CASSQGQGGVDTQYF
TRBV5-1	many	TRBJ2-3	CASSLRGASTDTQYF
TRBV9	many	TRBJ1-2	CASSVLQGAGGYTF
TRBV10-2	few	TRBJ1-5	CASTLNRPGNQPQHF
TRBV29-1	many	TRBJ2-3	CSAWGTGDLDTQYF
TRBV6-2/TRBV6-3	NA	TRBJ1-5	CASSSNLRTEMAQNF
TRBV18	many	TRBJ2-3	CASSPRGRGSDTQYF
TRBV7-9	many	TRBJ2-4	CASSPGGSPNIQYF
TRBV11-2	many	TRBJ2-7	CASSQGQGAPYEQYF